A selection of T cell receptor beta chains follows, all from one sample in a study of T-cell reconstitution after alpha-beta-depleted transplantation in children. From the PCR reads, TCRdb called clonotypes with MiXCR, one entry per CDR3 protein. In the table there are around 100,000 distinct CDR3 sequences, 6% to 9% of which are singletons. The specimen comprised PBMCs, sampled before TCRalphabeta/CD19-depleted stem cell transplant. Receptor source: a boy aged 2 to 10 with acute lymphoblastic leukemia, due to receive a stem cell transplant. The CDR3 runs from the conserved cysteine through the conserved F or W.

J gene | V gene | CDR3 protein
TRBJ1-6 | TRBV6-4 | CASTAPPAGGHRPLHF
TRBJ1-4 | TRBV20-1 | CSATGAINEKLFF
TRBJ1-1 | TRBV10-3 | CAISWTGDNTEAFF
TRBJ2-1 | TRBV11-2 | CASSYRTGGSSYNEQFF
TRBJ1-5 | TRBV7-2 | CASSLREGNQPQHF
TRBJ2-4 | TRBV11-2 | CASSLGGTSGALAKNIQYF
TRBJ2-3 | TRBV2 | CARGEGREAYF
TRBJ2-1 | TRBV7-2 | CASSFNGGRSYNEQFF
TRBJ2-3 | TRBV28 | CASSLAGGGVTDTQYF
TRBJ2-7 | TRBV24-1 | CATSVRTSGRDEQYF
TRBJ2-7 | TRBV4-2 | CASSQDPAGGHYEQYF
TRBJ1-1 | TRBV20-1 | CSAISRERNTEAFF
TRBJ1-1 | TRBV7-3 | CASSLRVMNTEAFF
TRBJ2-6 | TRBV7-6 | CAGGGTGGSGANVLTF
TRBJ2-7 | TRBV11-2 | CASSRGGTGKIEQYF
TRBJ1-2 | TRBV28 | CASSSTGEYGYTF
TRBJ2-7 | TRBV29-1 | CSATRDRGPYEQYF
TRBJ2-5 | TRBV4-2 | CASSPQSPGVGGKTKYF
TRBJ1-5 | TRBV6-1 | CASSEDRPGIRNQPQHF
TRBJ2-3 | TRBV20-1 | CSASGVSTDTQYF
TRBJ2-7 | TRBV20-1 | CSARDPPAASGVYEQYF
TRBJ2-4 | TRBV5-1 | CASSRTSGGDIQYF
TRBJ1-2 | TRBV20-1 | CSADREGGYTF
TRBJ1-1 | TRBV5-6 | CASSSIPQLNTEAFF
TRBJ2-2 | TRBV21-1 | CASSKEVGGAGGELFF